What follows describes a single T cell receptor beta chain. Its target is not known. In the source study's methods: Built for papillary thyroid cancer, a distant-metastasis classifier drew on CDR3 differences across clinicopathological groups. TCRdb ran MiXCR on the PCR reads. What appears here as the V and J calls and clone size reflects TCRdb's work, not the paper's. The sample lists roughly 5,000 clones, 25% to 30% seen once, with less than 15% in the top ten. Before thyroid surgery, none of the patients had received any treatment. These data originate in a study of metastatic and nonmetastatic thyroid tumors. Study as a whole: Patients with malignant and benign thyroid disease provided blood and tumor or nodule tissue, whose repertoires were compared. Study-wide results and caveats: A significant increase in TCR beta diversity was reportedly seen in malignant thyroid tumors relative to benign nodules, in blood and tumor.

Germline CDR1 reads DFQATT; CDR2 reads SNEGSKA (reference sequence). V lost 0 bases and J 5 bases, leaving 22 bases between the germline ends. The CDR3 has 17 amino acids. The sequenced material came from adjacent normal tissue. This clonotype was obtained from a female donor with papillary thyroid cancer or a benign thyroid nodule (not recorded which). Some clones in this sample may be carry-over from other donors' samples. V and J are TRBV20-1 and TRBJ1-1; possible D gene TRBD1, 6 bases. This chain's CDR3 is CSARDLNRDNRGTEAFF. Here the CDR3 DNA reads TGCAGTGCTAGAGATCTAAATAGGGACAATCGGGGGACTGAAGCTTTCTTT.